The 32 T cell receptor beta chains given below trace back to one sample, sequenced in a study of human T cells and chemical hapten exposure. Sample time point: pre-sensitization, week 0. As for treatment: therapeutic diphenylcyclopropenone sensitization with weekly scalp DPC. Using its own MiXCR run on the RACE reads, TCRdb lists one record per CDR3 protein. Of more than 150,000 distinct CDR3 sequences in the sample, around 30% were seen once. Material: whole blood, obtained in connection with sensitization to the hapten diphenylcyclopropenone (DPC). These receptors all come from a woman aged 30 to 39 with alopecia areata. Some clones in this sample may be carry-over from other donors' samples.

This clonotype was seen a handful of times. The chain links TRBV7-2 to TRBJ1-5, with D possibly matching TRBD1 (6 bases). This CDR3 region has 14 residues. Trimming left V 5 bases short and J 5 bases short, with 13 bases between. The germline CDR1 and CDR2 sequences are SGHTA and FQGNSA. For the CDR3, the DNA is TGTGCCAGCAGCCTCACCAGGGGTTATCAGCCCCAGCATTTT. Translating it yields CASSLTRGYQPQHF.

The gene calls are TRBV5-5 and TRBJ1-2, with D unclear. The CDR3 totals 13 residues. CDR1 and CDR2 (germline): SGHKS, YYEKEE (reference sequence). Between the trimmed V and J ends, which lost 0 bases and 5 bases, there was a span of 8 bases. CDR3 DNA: TGTGCCAGCAGCTTGGATTCCGAATATGGCTACACCTTC. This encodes CASSLDSEYGYTF.

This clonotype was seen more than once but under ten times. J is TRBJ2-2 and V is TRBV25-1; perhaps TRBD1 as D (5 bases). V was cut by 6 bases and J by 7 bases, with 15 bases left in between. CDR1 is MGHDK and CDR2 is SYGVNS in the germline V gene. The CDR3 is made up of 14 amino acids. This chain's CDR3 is CASSYKVDSGELFF. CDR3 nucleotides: TGTGCCAGCAGCTATAAGGTCGACAGCGGGGAGCTGTTTTTT.

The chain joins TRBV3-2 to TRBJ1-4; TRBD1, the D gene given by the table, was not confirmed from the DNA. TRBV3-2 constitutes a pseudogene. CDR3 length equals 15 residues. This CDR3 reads CASSQDAARNEKLFF. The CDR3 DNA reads TGTGCCAGCAGCCAAGACGCAGCCCGGAATGAAAAACTGTTTTTT.

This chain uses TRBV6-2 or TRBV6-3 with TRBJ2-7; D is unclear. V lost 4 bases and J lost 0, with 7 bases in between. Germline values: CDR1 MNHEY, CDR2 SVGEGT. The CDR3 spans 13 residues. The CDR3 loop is CASSLELSYEQYF. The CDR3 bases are TGTGCCAGCAGTTTGGAGCTCTCCTACGAGCAGTACTTC.

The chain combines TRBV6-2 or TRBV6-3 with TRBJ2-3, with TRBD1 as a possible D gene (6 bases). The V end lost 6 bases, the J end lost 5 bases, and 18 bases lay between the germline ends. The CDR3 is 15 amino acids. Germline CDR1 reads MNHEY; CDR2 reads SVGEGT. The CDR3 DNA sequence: TGTGCCAGCAGGACGATTGGACAGAGTAGAGATACGCAGTATTTT. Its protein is CASRTIGQSRDTQYF.

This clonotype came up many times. The CDR3 reads CASSFDRGSQNIQYF. DNA of the CDR3: TGTGCCAGCAGCTTCGACAGGGGGTCTCAAAACATTCAGTACTTC. The chain carries TRBV7-2 and TRBJ2-4; 9 positions match TRBD1. This CDR3 spans 15 amino acids. The J segment lost 5 bases and the V segment lost 3 bases, leaving 5 bases of the junction unmatched. Germline lookup yields CDR1 SGHTA and CDR2 FQGNSA.

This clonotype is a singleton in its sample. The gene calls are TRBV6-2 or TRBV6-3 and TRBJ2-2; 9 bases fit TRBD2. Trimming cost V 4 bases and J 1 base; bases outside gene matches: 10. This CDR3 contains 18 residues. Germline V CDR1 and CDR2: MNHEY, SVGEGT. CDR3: CASSWANSGGRNTGELFF. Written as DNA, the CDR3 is TGTGCCAGCAGTTGGGCGAATAGCGGGGGAAGGAACACCGGGGAGCTGTTTTTT.

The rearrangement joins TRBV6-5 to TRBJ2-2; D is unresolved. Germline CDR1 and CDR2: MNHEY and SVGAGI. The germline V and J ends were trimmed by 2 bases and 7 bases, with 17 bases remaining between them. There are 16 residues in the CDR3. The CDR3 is CASSYLRSMYVGELFF. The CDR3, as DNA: TGTGCCAGCAGTTACCTCAGGAGTATGTACGTCGGGGAGCTGTTTTTT.

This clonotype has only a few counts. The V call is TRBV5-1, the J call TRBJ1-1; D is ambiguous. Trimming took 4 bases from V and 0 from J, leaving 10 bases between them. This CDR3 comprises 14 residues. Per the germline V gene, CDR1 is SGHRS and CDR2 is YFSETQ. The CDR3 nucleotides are TGCGCCAGCAGCAACCCCCACATGAACACTGAAGCTTTCTTT. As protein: CASSNPHMNTEAFF.

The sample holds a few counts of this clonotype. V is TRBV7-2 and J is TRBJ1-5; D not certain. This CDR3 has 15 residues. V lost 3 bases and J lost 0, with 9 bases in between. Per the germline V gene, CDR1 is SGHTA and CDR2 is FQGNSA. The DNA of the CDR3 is TGTGCCAGCAGCTTCATCCACGATAGCAATCAGCCCCAGCATTTT. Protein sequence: CASSFIHDSNQPQHF.

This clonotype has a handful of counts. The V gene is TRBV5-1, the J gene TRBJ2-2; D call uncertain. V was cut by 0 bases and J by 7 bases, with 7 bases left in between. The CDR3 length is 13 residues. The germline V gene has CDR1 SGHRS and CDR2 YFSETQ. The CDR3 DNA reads TGCGCCAGCAGCTTGGGCAGAGGCGGGGAGCTGTTTTTT. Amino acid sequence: CASSLGRGGELFF.

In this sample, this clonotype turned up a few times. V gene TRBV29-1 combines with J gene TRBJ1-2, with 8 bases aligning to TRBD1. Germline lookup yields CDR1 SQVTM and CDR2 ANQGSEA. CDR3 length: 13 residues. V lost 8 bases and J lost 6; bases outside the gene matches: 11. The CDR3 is CSTVGQGLNGYTF. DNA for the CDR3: TGCAGCACTGTCGGACAGGGCCTAAATGGCTACACCTTC.

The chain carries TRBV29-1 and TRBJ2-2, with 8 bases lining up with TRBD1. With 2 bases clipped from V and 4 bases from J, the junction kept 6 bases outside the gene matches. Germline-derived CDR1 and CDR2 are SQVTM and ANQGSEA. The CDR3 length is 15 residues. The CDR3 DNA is TGCAGCGTTGAACAGGGGGCCGTAAGCACCGGGGAGCTGTTTTTT. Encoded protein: CSVEQGAVSTGELFF.

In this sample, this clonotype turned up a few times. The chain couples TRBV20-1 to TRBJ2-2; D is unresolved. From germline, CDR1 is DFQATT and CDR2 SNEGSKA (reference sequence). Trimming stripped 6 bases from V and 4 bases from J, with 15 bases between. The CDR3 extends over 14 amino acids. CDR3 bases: TGCAGTGCCTTTGCCCTGACGGGCACCGGGGAGCTGTTTTTT. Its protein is CSAFALTGTGELFF.

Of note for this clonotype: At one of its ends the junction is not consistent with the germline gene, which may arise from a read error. CDR3 DNA: TGTGCCAGCAGTTATTATGGACAGGAGAGAAACTTT. Encoded protein: CASSYYGQERNF. The V call is TRBV12-3 or TRBV12-4, the J call TRBJ1-1, with 7 bases lining up with TRBD1. This CDR3 is 12 amino acids long.

CDR3 in DNA: TGTGCCAGCAGCCTACCGGGACCGGACCAAGAGACCCAGTACTTC. Amino acids: CASSLPGPDQETQYF. The chain joins TRBV13 to TRBJ2-5, with D perhaps being TRBD1 or TRBD2 (5 bases each). Between the trimmed V and J ends, which lost 5 bases and 0 bases, there was a span of 13 bases. Germline CDR1 is PRHDT and CDR2 is FYEKMQ (reference sequence). The CDR3 is 15 amino acids.

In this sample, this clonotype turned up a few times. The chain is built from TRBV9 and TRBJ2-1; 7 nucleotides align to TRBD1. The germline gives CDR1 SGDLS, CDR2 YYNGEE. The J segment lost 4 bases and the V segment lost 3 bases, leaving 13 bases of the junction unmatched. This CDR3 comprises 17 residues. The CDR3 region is CASSADSGTEIYNEQFF. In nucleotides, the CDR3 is TGTGCCAGCAGCGCGGACTCCGGGACAGAGATTTACAATGAGCAGTTCTTC.

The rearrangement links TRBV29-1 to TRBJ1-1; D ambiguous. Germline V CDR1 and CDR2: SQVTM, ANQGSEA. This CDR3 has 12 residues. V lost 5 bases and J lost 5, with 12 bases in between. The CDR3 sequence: CSVRQDRTEAFF. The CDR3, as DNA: TGCAGCGTTCGGCAGGACCGAACTGAAGCTTTCTTT.

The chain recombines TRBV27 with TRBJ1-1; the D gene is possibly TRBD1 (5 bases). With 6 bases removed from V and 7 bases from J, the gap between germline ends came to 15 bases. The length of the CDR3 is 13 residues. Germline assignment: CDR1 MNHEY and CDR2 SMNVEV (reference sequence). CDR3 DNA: TGTGCCAGCAGCCTACGCACCGGGGGTGAAGCTTTCTTT. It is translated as CASSLRTGGEAFF.

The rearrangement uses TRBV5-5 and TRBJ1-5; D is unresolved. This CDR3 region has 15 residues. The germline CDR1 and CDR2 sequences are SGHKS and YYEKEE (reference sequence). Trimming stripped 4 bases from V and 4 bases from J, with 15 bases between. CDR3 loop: CASSASPGRNQPQHF. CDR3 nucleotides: TGTGCCAGCAGCGCCAGCCCCGGTAGGAATCAGCCCCAGCATTTT.

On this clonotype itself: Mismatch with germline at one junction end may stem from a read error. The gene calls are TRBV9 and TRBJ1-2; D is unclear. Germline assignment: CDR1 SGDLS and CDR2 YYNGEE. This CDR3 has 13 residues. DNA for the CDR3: TGTGCCAGCAGCGATGGGATCGTCTATGGCTACATCTTC. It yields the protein CASSDGIVYGYIF. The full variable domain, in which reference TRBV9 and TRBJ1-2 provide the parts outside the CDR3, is DSGVTQTPKHLITATGQRVTLRCSPRSGDLSVYWYQQSLDQGLQFLIQYYNGEERAKGNILERFSAQQFPDLHSELNLSSLELGDSALYFCASSDGIVYGYIFGSGTRLTVV.

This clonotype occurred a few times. The CDR3 DNA sequence: TGCGCCAGCAGCTTGGCCTCTCTACTAGCCCCGTTCTTC. Translation: CASSLASLLAPFF. V is TRBV5-1 and J is TRBJ2-1; maybe TRBD2 (6 bases). CDR1 and CDR2 from the germline V gene are SGHRS and YFSETQ. Trimming shortened V by 0 bases and J by 15 bases, and 16 bases separated the two germline ends. This CDR3 spans 13 amino acids.

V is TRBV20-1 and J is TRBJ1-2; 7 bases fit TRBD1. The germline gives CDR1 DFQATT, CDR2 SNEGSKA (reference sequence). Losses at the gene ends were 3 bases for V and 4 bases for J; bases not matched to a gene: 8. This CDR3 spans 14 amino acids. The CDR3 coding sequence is TGCAGTGCTAGCCGGGACAGAGGAGGCTATGGCTACACCTTC. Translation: CSASRDRGGYGYTF.

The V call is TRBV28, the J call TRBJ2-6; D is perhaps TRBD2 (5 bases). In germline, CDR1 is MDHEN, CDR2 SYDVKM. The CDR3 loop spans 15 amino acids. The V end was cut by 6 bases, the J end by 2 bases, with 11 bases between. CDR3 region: CASRRVAAGANVLTF. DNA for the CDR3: TGTGCCAGCAGGCGGGTGGCAGCTGGGGCCAACGTCCTGACTTTC. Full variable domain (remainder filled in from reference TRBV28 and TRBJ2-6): DVKVTQSSRYLVKRTGEKVFLECVQDMDHENMFWYRQDPGLGLRLIYFSYDVKMKEKGDIPEGYSVSREKKERFSLILESASTNQTSMYLCASRRVAAGANVLTFGAGSRLTVL.

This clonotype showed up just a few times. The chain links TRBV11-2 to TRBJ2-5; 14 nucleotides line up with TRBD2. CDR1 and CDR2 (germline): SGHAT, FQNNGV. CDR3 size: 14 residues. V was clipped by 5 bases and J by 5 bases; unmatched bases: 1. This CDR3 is CASSGLAGGETQYF. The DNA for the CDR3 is TGTGCCAGCAGCGGACTAGCGGGGGGTGAGACCCAGTACTTC.

CDR3 sequence reads: CASYTGELFF. The CDR3 DNA follows: TGTGCCAGCTACACCGGGGAGCTGTTTTTT. V is TRBV27 and J is TRBJ2-2; D ambiguous. Germline V gives CDR1 MNHEY, CDR2 SMNVEV (reference sequence). The ends were cut back, 8 bases at V and 3 bases at J, with 1 base in the middle. The CDR3 runs to 10 residues.

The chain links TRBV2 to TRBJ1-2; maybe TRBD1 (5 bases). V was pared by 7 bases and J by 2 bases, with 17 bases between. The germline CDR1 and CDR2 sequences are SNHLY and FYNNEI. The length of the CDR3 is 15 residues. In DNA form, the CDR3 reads TGTGCCAGCACCCCTAATTGGGGGGACAACTATGGCTACACCTTC. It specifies CASTPNWGDNYGYTF.

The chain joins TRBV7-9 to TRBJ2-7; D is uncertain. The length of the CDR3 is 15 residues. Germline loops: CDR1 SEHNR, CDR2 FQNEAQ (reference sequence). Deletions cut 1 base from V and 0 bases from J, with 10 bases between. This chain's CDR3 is CASSLGGFLSYEQYF. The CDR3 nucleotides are TGTGCCAGCAGCTTAGGCGGTTTTCTCTCCTACGAGCAGTACTTC. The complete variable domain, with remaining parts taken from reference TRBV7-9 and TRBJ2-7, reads DTGVSQNPRHKITKRGQNVTFRCDPISEHNRLYWYRQTLGQGPEFLTYFQNEAQLEKSRLLSDRFSAERPKGSFSTLEIQRTEQGDSAMYLCASSLGGFLSYEQYFGPGTRLTVT.

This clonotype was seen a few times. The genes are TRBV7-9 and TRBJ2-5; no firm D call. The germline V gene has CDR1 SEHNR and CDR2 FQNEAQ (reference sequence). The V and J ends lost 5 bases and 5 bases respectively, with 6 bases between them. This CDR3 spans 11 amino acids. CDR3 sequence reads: CASSEVETQYF. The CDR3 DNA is TGTGCCAGCAGCGAAGTTGAGACCCAGTACTTC.

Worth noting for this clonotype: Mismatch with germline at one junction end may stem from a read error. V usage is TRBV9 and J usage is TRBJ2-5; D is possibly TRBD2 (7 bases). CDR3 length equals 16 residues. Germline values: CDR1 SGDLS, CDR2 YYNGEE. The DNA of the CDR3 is TGTGCCAGCAGCGAGGAGGGAGGGGGGCGTCTAGAGACCAAGTACTTC. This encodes CASSEEGGGRLETKYF. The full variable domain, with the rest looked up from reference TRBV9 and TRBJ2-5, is DSGVTQTPKHLITATGQRVTLRCSPRSGDLSVYWYQQSLDQGLQFLIQYYNGEERAKGNILERFSAQQFPDLHSELNLSSLELGDSALYFCASSEEGGGRLETKYFGPGTRLLVL.

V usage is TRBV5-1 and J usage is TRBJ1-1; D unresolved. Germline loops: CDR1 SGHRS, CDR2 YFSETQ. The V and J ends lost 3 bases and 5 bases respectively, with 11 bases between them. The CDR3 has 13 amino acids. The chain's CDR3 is CASSSPDGTEAFF. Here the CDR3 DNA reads TGCGCCAGCAGCTCCCCGGACGGGACTGAAGCTTTCTTT.